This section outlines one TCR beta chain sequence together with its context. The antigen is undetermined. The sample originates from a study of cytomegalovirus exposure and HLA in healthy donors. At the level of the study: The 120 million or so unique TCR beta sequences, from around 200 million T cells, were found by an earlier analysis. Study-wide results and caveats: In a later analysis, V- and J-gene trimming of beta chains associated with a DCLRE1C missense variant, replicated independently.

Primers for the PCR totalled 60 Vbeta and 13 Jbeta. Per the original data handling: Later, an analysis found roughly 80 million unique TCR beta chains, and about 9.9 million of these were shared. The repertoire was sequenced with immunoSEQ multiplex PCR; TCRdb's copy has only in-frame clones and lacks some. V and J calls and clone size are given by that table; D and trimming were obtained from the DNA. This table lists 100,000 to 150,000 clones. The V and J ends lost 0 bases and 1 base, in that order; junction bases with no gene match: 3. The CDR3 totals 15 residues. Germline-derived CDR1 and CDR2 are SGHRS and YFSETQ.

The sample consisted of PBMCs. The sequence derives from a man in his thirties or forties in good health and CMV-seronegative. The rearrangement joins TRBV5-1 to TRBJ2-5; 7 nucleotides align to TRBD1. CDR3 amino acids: CASSLVGQTQETQYF. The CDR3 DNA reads TGCGCCAGCAGCTTGGTGGGACAGACCCAAGAGACCCAGTACTTC.